Listed here are 16 T cell receptor beta chains from one sample, sequenced in a study of cytomegalovirus exposure and HLA in healthy donors. The PCR made use of 60 Vbeta and 13 Jbeta primers. This table comes from immunoSEQ multiplex PCR, and its TCRdb copy is limited to in-frame clones, with some not included. The repertoire holds under 200,000 clones, around 83% seen once, with 0.95% to 1% in the top ten. The sequenced sample consisted of PBMCs. These receptors all come from a girl aged 2 to 10 in good health and CMV-seropositive.

The chain combines TRBV7-9 with TRBJ1-1; D is unresolved. Trimming took off 0 bases at V and 1 base at J, with 6 bases between the two ends. Germline V gene lookup returns CDR1 SEHNR and CDR2 FQNEAQ (reference sequence). This CDR3 comprises 14 residues. The CDR3 protein is CASSLASSNTEAFF. For the CDR3, the DNA is TGTGCCAGCAGCTTAGCGTCCTCGAACACTGAAGCTTTCTTT.

V is TRBV6-5 and J is TRBJ1-1; D ambiguous. The CDR3 length is 14 residues. CDR1 MNHEY and CDR2 SVGAGI come from the germline V gene. V was shortened by 2 bases and J by 1 base, with 8 bases between the two germline ends. The CDR3 DNA is TGTGCCAGCAGTTACGATGGCCCGAACACTGAAGCTTTCTTT. This encodes CASSYDGPNTEAFF.

This chain joins TRBV7-8 and TRBJ2-6; D perhaps matches TRBD2 (6 bases). V lost 5 bases and J 4 bases, leaving 18 bases between the germline ends. Germline V gene data show CDR1 as SGHVS and CDR2 as FQNEAQ. The CDR3 sequence is 17 residues long. CDR3: CASSPSQRRAGANVLTF. The CDR3 coding sequence is TGTGCCAGCAGCCCGAGTCAGAGGAGGGCCGGGGCCAACGTCCTGACTTTC.

This clone showed up just a few times. This chain joins TRBV30 and TRBJ2-5; D not resolved. Trimming took 7 bases from V and 3 from J, leaving 15 bases between them. Germline V gives CDR1 GTSNPN, CDR2 SVGIG (reference sequence). The CDR3 totals 13 residues. The CDR3 DNA reads TGTGCCTCCTTCTCTCGTAGAGAAGAGACCCAGTACTTC. Translating gives CASFSRREETQYF.

V gene TRBV27 combines with J gene TRBJ2-1, with 12 bases matching TRBD2. The CDR3 has 15 amino acids. Per germline, CDR1 MNHEY and CDR2 SMNVEV (reference sequence). Germline trimming cut 3 bases from V and 8 bases from J; bases unmatched to any gene: 5. CDR3 in DNA: TGTGCCAGCAGTTTCGGACTAGCGGGGTCGGATGAGCAGTTCTTC. Its translation: CASSFGLAGSDEQFF.

The rearrangement links TRBV13 to TRBJ1-1; D unclear. The CDR3 runs to 15 residues. V shed 0 bases and J shed 3 bases, with 11 bases lying between them. Germline CDR1 PRHDT, CDR2 FYEKMQ (reference sequence). CDR3 DNA: TGTGCCAGCAGCTTAGGGATCCAACGAGACACTGAAGCTTTCTTT. This sequence encodes CASSLGIQRDTEAFF.

The CDR3 nucleotides read TGCAGCGTTGGGACAGGCGTAGCCGGGGAGCTGTTTTTT. It encodes CSVGTGVAGELFF. This chain links TRBV29-1 with TRBJ2-2, with TRBD1 matching 7 bases. J gave up 6 bases and V 4 bases, and 5 bases lay outside the gene matches. The CDR3 contains 13 residues. Germline CDR1 SQVTM, CDR2 ANQGSEA.

J is TRBJ2-4 and V is TRBV28; 10 bases agree with TRBD2. CDR3 length equals 24 residues. Germline CDR1 and CDR2: MDHEN and SYDVKM. V lost 6 bases and J lost 0; bases outside the gene matches: 29. The CDR3 spells CASRPRGPTLKREGFDLAKNIQYF. The CDR3 DNA reads TGTGCCAGCAGGCCACGGGGACCGACCCTAAAGCGGGAGGGATTTGATCTAGCCAAAAACATTCAGTACTTC.

This clone was seen a few times. The rearrangement links TRBV30 to TRBJ2-3; 9 positions match TRBD1. The V segment lost 5 bases and the J segment 5 bases; nucleotides outside the gene matches: 8. Germline-derived CDR1 and CDR2 are GTSNPN and SVGIG (reference sequence). The length of the CDR3 is 14 residues. CDR3 protein: CAWAWTGVVDTQYF. The CDR3, as DNA: TGTGCCTGGGCCTGGACAGGGGTGGTAGATACGCAGTATTTT.

V is TRBV4-1 and J is TRBJ2-1, with a weak D call TRBD2 (6 bases). Trimming removed 0 bases from V and 2 bases from J, with 14 bases in between. Per the germline V gene, CDR1 is MGHRA and CDR2 is YSYEKL. The length of the CDR3 is 17 residues. This CDR3 reads CASSQDFLRDPYNEQFF. DNA for the CDR3: TGCGCCAGCAGCCAAGATTTCTTGCGGGACCCCTACAATGAGCAGTTCTTC.

The gene calls are TRBV27 and TRBJ2-3; possible D gene TRBD1, 6 bases. The CDR3 is made up of 16 amino acids. The V and J ends lost 4 bases and 6 bases respectively, with 20 bases between them. From germline, CDR1 is MNHEY and CDR2 SMNVEV (reference sequence). The CDR3 DNA reads as TGTGCCAGCAGTTCCCGTTCACAGGGATTTGGGGATACGCAGTATTTT. Encoded protein: CASSSRSQGFGDTQYF.

The CDR3 coding sequence is TGTGCCAGCAGCTTAGTACCACCAGGGTTCCATGGCTACACCTTC. It encodes CASSLVPPGFHGYTF. The gene calls are TRBV7-8 and TRBJ1-2, with D possibly being TRBD1 (5 bases). This CDR3 contains 15 residues. The V end lost 1 base, the J end lost 6 bases, and 15 bases lay between the germline ends. CDR1 and CDR2 (germline): SGHVS, FQNEAQ.

The J gene is TRBJ2-5, the V gene TRBV10-3, with a possible D match to TRBD1 (5 bases). Between the trimmed V and J ends, which lost 3 bases and 4 bases, there was a span of 6 bases. Germline-derived CDR1 and CDR2 are ENHRY and SYGVKD. This CDR3 comprises 12 residues. In DNA, the CDR3 is TGTGCCATCAGTGAAAGGGGAGAGACCCAGTACTTC. This translates into CAISERGETQYF.

This chain joins TRBV18 and TRBJ1-1; TRBD1 matches 7 bases. Trimming cost V 3 bases and J 7 bases; bases outside gene matches: 8. From germline, CDR1 is KGHSH and CDR2 LQKENI. This CDR3 is 14 amino acids long. The CDR3 region is CASSPTTQGSEAFF. In DNA form, the CDR3 reads TGTGCCAGCTCACCTACTACACAGGGGAGTGAAGCTTTCTTT.

V usage is TRBV6-5 and J usage is TRBJ2-1, with 9 bases fitting TRBD2. The V gene's germline CDR1 is MNHEY and CDR2 SVGAGI. There are 14 residues in the CDR3. With V trimmed by 7 bases and J by 6 bases, 7 bases remained unmatched. The CDR3 coding sequence is TGTGCCAGCAATCCGACTAGCGGCCCCAATGAGCAGTTCTTC. Its protein product is CASNPTSGPNEQFF.

In its sample, this clone was seen once. V is TRBV30 and J is TRBJ2-1, with 9 bases aligning to TRBD2. The germline V gene has CDR1 GTSNPN and CDR2 SVGIG (reference sequence). CDR3 length: 15 residues. V shed 4 bases, J shed 1 base, and the junction held 5 bases outside the gene matches. This CDR3 reads CAWIGLAKSYNEQFF. In DNA form, the CDR3 reads TGTGCCTGGATTGGACTAGCGAAGTCCTACAATGAGCAGTTCTTC. The full variable domain, rest sourced from reference TRBV30 and TRBJ2-1, is SQTIHQWPATLVQPVGSPLSLECTVEGTSNPNLYWYRQAAGRGLQLLFYSVGIGQISSEVPQNLSASRPQDRQFILSSKKLLLSDSGFYLCAWIGLAKSYNEQFFGPGTRLTVL.